The clone carrying this T cell receptor beta chain was observed a handful of times. Its specificity is unknown. TCRdb fed the 5' RACE reads into MiXCR, producing one record per CDR3 protein. The sample lists tens of thousands of distinct CDR3 sequences; roughly 14% were seen once. V shed 4 bases and J shed 1 base, with 8 bases lying between them. The germline gives CDR1 SGHRS, CDR2 YFSETQ. CDR3 length equals 13 residues. These data originate in a study of T-cell memory formation after mild COVID-19. The study's findings and limits: The pre-infection memory compartment contained some responding clones, suggesting cross-reactive memory joined. Contracting CD8+ clones were enriched in EMRA, CD4+ mainly in CM and EM.

Sequencing was carried out using PBMCs or a T cell subset sorted from them (not recorded which). The chain joins TRBV5-1 to TRBJ1-1; unclear D gene. The origin of this receptor is an adult woman who had mild COVID-19 (a few samples of this study predate the infection). Cell type and time point are not known. In DNA form, the CDR3 reads TGCGCCAGCAGCCCTTATCCGAACACTGAAGCTTTCTTT. It yields the protein CASSPYPNTEAFF.